The rows below give T cell receptor beta chains drawn from one sample of a study of metastatic and nonmetastatic thyroid tumors. TCRdb re-analyzed the PCR reads through MiXCR. The sample records tens of thousands of clones, around 33% being singletons. Sequencing used tumor tissue. All receptors come from a female donor with papillary thyroid cancer or a benign thyroid nodule (not recorded which). Some clones in this sample may be carry-over from other donors' samples. The CDR3 runs from the conserved cysteine through the conserved F or W. D genes are given only for firm matches. The size entry is marked missing in some rows and otherwise reads once, few, many or a size class.

j_gene: TRBJ2-2; abundance: -; v_gene: TRBV11-2; d_gene: -; CDR3nt: TGTGCCAGCAGCTTTGGGACGGCTGCCGGGGAGCTGTTTTTT; CDR3aa: CASSFGTAAGELFF
j_gene: TRBJ2-1; abundance: -; v_gene: TRBV20-1; d_gene: TRBD2; CDR3nt: TGCAGTGCTAGAGCGGGCGGGAGGTACAATGAGCAGTTCTTC; CDR3aa: CSARAGGRYNEQFF
j_gene: TRBJ2-2; abundance: once; v_gene: TRBV5-1; d_gene: TRBD2; CDR3nt: TGCGCCAGCAGCGTTAGCGGGAGGCCCACCGGGGAGCTGTTTTTT; CDR3aa: CASSVSGRPTGELFF
j_gene: TRBJ2-6; abundance: large; v_gene: TRBV5-1; d_gene: -; CDR3nt: TGCGCCAGCAGCTTATTTGCCTCTGGGGCCAACGTCCTGACTTTC; CDR3aa: CASSLFASGANVLTF
j_gene: TRBJ1-2; abundance: once; v_gene: TRBV30; d_gene: -; CDR3nt: TGTGCCTGGAGTAGTCAAACGGGTGGCTACACCTTC; CDR3aa: CAWSSQTGGYTF
j_gene: TRBJ2-1; abundance: -; v_gene: TRBV7-3; d_gene: -; CDR3nt: TGTGCCAGCAGCTTAAACAATGAGCAGTTCTTC; CDR3aa: CASSLNNEQFF
j_gene: TRBJ2-1; abundance: few; v_gene: TRBV12-3/TRBV12-4; d_gene: -; CDR3nt: TGTGCCAGCAGTTTAGTCGGAGCTGAGAGTAATGAGCAGTTCTTC; CDR3aa: CASSLVGAESNEQFF
j_gene: TRBJ1-2; abundance: -; v_gene: TRBV5-1; d_gene: TRBD1; CDR3nt: TGCGCCAGCAGCGGAGGACCGGGACAGGTTTTGAACTATGGCTACACCTTC; CDR3aa: CASSGGPGQVLNYGYTF
j_gene: TRBJ2-1; abundance: -; v_gene: TRBV9; d_gene: -; CDR3nt: TGTGCCAGCAGCCCTTTTAGCGGCGACGGCTCCTACAATGAGCAGTTCTTC; CDR3aa: CASSPFSGDGSYNEQFF
j_gene: TRBJ1-6; abundance: few; v_gene: TRBV20-1; d_gene: TRBD1; CDR3nt: TGCAGTGCCCCTGAATCAGGGGGCTCACCCCTCCACTTT; CDR3aa: CSAPESGGSPLHF
j_gene: TRBJ2-1; abundance: -; v_gene: TRBV7-8; d_gene: -; CDR3nt: TGTGCCAGCAGCACCTTCTACAGTTTCGATGAGCAGTTCTTC; CDR3aa: CASSTFYSFDEQFF
j_gene: TRBJ2-5; abundance: -; v_gene: TRBV12-3/TRBV12-4; d_gene: TRBD1; CDR3nt: TGTGCCAGCAGCCCCCGGACAGGATCACCGAATCAAGAGACCCAGTACTTC; CDR3aa: CASSPRTGSPNQETQYF
j_gene: TRBJ1-1; abundance: once; v_gene: TRBV18; d_gene: -; CDR3nt: TGTGCCAGCTCACCCGGGACGTCCAACACTGAAGCTTTCTTT; CDR3aa: CASSPGTSNTEAFF
j_gene: TRBJ2-7; abundance: few; v_gene: TRBV6-1; d_gene: -; CDR3nt: TGTGCCAGCAGAGAGTTTGACGGTGATTACGAGCAGTACTTC; CDR3aa: CASREFDGDYEQYF
j_gene: TRBJ1-2; abundance: few; v_gene: TRBV6-1; d_gene: TRBD1; CDR3nt: TGTGCCACCTGGACAGGGGGATATGGCTACACCTTC; CDR3aa: CATWTGGYGYTF
j_gene: TRBJ1-2; abundance: -; v_gene: TRBV5-5; d_gene: TRBD1; CDR3nt: TGTGCCAGCAGCTTGCGGCAGGGGGCGACCTATGGCTACACCTTC; CDR3aa: CASSLRQGATYGYTF
j_gene: TRBJ1-3; abundance: -; v_gene: TRBV2; d_gene: -; CDR3nt: TGTGCCAGCAGTGGACGGGGGCATGGAAACACCATATATTTT; CDR3aa: CASSGRGHGNTIYF
j_gene: TRBJ2-5; abundance: -; v_gene: TRBV6-5; d_gene: TRBD2; CDR3nt: TGTGCCAGCAGTTACTCGGAACGGGAGGGCGAGGAGACCCAGTACTTC; CDR3aa: CASSYSEREGEETQYF
j_gene: TRBJ2-7; abundance: -; v_gene: TRBV20-1; d_gene: TRBD2; CDR3nt: TGCAGTGCTAGAGATCGAGGGGCGGGAGTACGAGGAGAACGCTACGAGCAGTACTTC; CDR3aa: CSARDRGAGVRGERYEQYF
j_gene: TRBJ2-7; abundance: -; v_gene: TRBV20-1; d_gene: -; CDR3nt: TGCAGTGCTTTAGCCCCCGAGCGAGGATCCTACGAGCAGTACTTC; CDR3aa: CSALAPERGSYEQYF
j_gene: TRBJ2-7; abundance: -; v_gene: TRBV4-1; d_gene: -; CDR3nt: TGCGCCAGCAGCCAGATCAGGGGCGAGCAGTACTTC; CDR3aa: CASSQIRGEQYF
j_gene: TRBJ2-7; abundance: -; v_gene: TRBV27; d_gene: TRBD1; CDR3nt: TGTGCCAGCAGTTTGGACAGGGGGTACGAGCAGTACTTC; CDR3aa: CASSLDRGYEQYF
j_gene: TRBJ1-5; abundance: -; v_gene: TRBV28; d_gene: -; CDR3nt: TGTGCCAGCAGCTTCCCGAGTCTTAATAGCAATCAGCCCCAGCATTTT; CDR3aa: CASSFPSLNSNQPQHF
j_gene: TRBJ2-1; abundance: few; v_gene: TRBV11-2; d_gene: TRBD2; CDR3nt: TGTGCCAGCAGCTTAGATGGGCGGGGGGGCTCGGATGAGCAGTTCTTC; CDR3aa: CASSLDGRGGSDEQFF
j_gene: TRBJ1-5; abundance: -; v_gene: TRBV30; d_gene: TRBD1; CDR3nt: TGTGCCGTTAGACAGGGCGCTCAGCCCCAGCATTTT; CDR3aa: CAVRQGAQPQHF
j_gene: TRBJ2-1; abundance: -; v_gene: TRBV11-2; d_gene: TRBD1; CDR3nt: TGTGCCAGCAGCTCTCCGGGACAGGGCCGGAATGAGCAGTTCTTC; CDR3aa: CASSSPGQGRNEQFF
j_gene: TRBJ2-3; abundance: -; v_gene: TRBV11-2; d_gene: TRBD2; CDR3nt: TGTGCCAGCAGCTTGACTAGCGGTAGCACAGATACGCAGTATTTT; CDR3aa: CASSLTSGSTDTQYF
j_gene: TRBJ2-7; abundance: few; v_gene: TRBV27; d_gene: -; CDR3nt: TGTGCCAGCAGTTTAAGTCTAGCCTCCTACGAGCAGTACTTC; CDR3aa: CASSLSLASYEQYF
j_gene: TRBJ1-2; abundance: few; v_gene: TRBV28; d_gene: -; CDR3nt: TGTGCCACCCAGGCGGGTTATGGCTACACCTTC; CDR3aa: CATQAGYGYTF
j_gene: TRBJ1-2; abundance: -; v_gene: TRBV6-1; d_gene: -; CDR3nt: TGTGCCAGCAGAGAATGGAGCTATGGCTACACCTTC; CDR3aa: CASREWSYGYTF
j_gene: TRBJ1-5; abundance: -; v_gene: TRBV15; d_gene: -; CDR3nt: TGTGCCACTAGAGGGGTAGGGGATAGCAATCAGCCCCAGCATTTT; CDR3aa: CATRGVGDSNQPQHF
j_gene: TRBJ2-7; abundance: -; v_gene: TRBV5-1; d_gene: TRBD2; CDR3nt: TGCGCCAGCAGCCCTACCGCTGGCGGGAGGGCCTACGAGCAGTACTTC; CDR3aa: CASSPTAGGRAYEQYF
j_gene: TRBJ1-5; abundance: -; v_gene: TRBV12-3/TRBV12-4; d_gene: -; CDR3nt: TGTGCCAGCACCGACGGTTATCAGCCCCAGCATTTT; CDR3aa: CASTDGYQPQHF
j_gene: TRBJ1-1; abundance: -; v_gene: TRBV28; d_gene: -; CDR3nt: TGTGCCAGCAGTTTTGACCCGAACACTGAAGCTTTCTTT; CDR3aa: CASSFDPNTEAFF
j_gene: TRBJ2-7; abundance: -; v_gene: TRBV18; d_gene: -; CDR3nt: TGTGCCAGCTCCTCTGGGCGGGACGAGCAGTACTTC; CDR3aa: CASSSGRDEQYF
j_gene: TRBJ2-7; abundance: -; v_gene: TRBV6-1; d_gene: TRBD2; CDR3nt: TGTGCCAGCCGTATTACTAGCGGGAGTTCCCGCGAGCAGTACTTC; CDR3aa: CASRITSGSSREQYF
j_gene: TRBJ1-2; abundance: many; v_gene: TRBV6-6; d_gene: -; CDR3nt: TGTGCCAGCAGTTACTCCGACGCCCCAGGGGACTATGGCTACACCTTC; CDR3aa: CASSYSDAPGDYGYTF
j_gene: TRBJ1-2; abundance: many; v_gene: TRBV15; d_gene: TRBD1; CDR3nt: TGTGCCACCAGCAGAGATACGAGACAGGGGGCTCGAGGCTACACCTTC; CDR3aa: CATSRDTRQGARGYTF
j_gene: TRBJ1-6; abundance: -; v_gene: TRBV11-2; d_gene: TRBD1; CDR3nt: TGTGCCAGCAGCTTAACAGGGCAGGGGGCGATCTATAATTCACCCCTCCACTTT; CDR3aa: CASSLTGQGAIYNSPLHF
j_gene: TRBJ2-7; abundance: -; v_gene: TRBV7-7; d_gene: -; CDR3nt: TGTGCCAGCAGCTTAGCGGGGGGCTACGAGCAGTACTTC; CDR3aa: CASSLAGGYEQYF
j_gene: TRBJ2-3; abundance: few; v_gene: TRBV24-1; d_gene: TRBD1; CDR3nt: TGTGCCACCAGTGATCCCGGGACAGTGTCAGATACGCAGTATTTT; CDR3aa: CATSDPGTVSDTQYF
j_gene: TRBJ2-7; abundance: few; v_gene: TRBV6-2/TRBV6-3; d_gene: -; CDR3nt: TGTGCCAGCAGCCTCTCGGAGACAGACGAGCAGTACTTC; CDR3aa: CASSLSETDEQYF
j_gene: TRBJ1-2; abundance: -; v_gene: TRBV12-3/TRBV12-4; d_gene: TRBD1; CDR3nt: TGTGCCAGCAGTCCCGACAGGGGGCACGGCTATGGCTACACCTTC; CDR3aa: CASSPDRGHGYGYTF
j_gene: TRBJ2-1; abundance: few; v_gene: TRBV6-6; d_gene: TRBD1; CDR3nt: TGTGCCAGCAGTTACCTCGAATGGACCCGAGGACAGGCGGGTGAGCAGTTCTTC; CDR3aa: CASSYLEWTRGQAGEQFF
j_gene: TRBJ2-2; abundance: -; v_gene: TRBV11-2; d_gene: TRBD2; CDR3nt: TGTGCCAGCAGCTTAGGGAGCGGGACGAACACCGGGGAGCTGTTTTTT; CDR3aa: CASSLGSGTNTGELFF
j_gene: TRBJ2-7; abundance: -; v_gene: TRBV28; d_gene: TRBD2; CDR3nt: TGTGCCAGCAGTTTATCGCTGACTAGCGGGGGCTACGAGCAGTACTTC; CDR3aa: CASSLSLTSGGYEQYF
j_gene: TRBJ2-1; abundance: -; v_gene: TRBV7-8; d_gene: -; CDR3nt: TGTGCCAGCAGCTTAGGCGTGACGGGTGAGCAGTTCTTC; CDR3aa: CASSLGVTGEQFF
j_gene: TRBJ2-7; abundance: -; v_gene: TRBV2; d_gene: TRBD2; CDR3nt: TGTGCCAGTAGACCGGGACTAGCGGGTTACGAGCAGTACTTC; CDR3aa: CASRPGLAGYEQYF
j_gene: TRBJ2-7; abundance: -; v_gene: TRBV6-2/TRBV6-3; d_gene: TRBD2; CDR3nt: TGTGCCAGCAGTCCTGTCCCGCGCGGACTAGCCTCCTACGAGCAGTACTTC; CDR3aa: CASSPVPRGLASYEQYF